This section outlines one T cell receptor beta chain sequence together with its context. Its specificity is unknown. This sample was included in a study of T cell responses to AZD1222 COVID-19 vaccine. General study results and limits: Among those given AZD1222, only six were seropositive at baseline. Donors skewed white British and female; clonal diversity was possibly underestimated. When two AZD1222 doses had been given, Spike-specific TCR breadth and depth rose. Nearly half of spike-specific TCRs reportedly go after variant regions that carry no mutations.

Method: immunoSEQ multiplex PCR; TCRdb's copy keeps in-frame clones and lacks some. The data show more than 150,000 clones, more than 85% seen once. Germline CDR1 SGHAT, CDR2 FQNNGV. The CDR3 is 17 residues long. Trimming removed 7 bases from V and 7 bases from J; junction bases left unmatched: 19. This TCR was recovered from an adult who had recovered from COVID-19. Source: peripheral blood, taken after recovery from COVID-19. This chain links TRBV11-2 with TRBJ2-5; 9 bases fit TRBD2. The CDR3 DNA reads as TGTGCCAGCACCCGCGGTCTGAGGACTAGCGTAGTTGGGACCCAGTACTTC. Residues: CASTRGLRTSVVGTQYF.